The 13 T cell receptor beta chains presented below share a single source sample, sequenced in a study of Ad26.COV2.S vaccination and SARS-CoV-2 variants. Specified treatment: 19 received Ad26.COV2.S at low or high dose, single or two shots; 5 received placebo; per-sample allocation not given. Samples were taken on day 63 after the first vaccine or placebo injection. Sequencing was performed with immunoSEQ multiplex PCR; in TCRdb, only in-frame clones are kept and a portion is missing. The sample records 430,000 or so clones, roughly 87% being singletons. This specimen consisted of peripheral blood, obtained in a trial of Ad26.COV2.S vaccine versus placebo. The receptors come from a person aged 18-60 years who received the Ad26.COV2.S COVID-19 vaccine or a placebo.

This clone has only a few counts. Distinct nucleotide sequences in the sample also encode this CDR3. The chain recombines TRBV30 with TRBJ1-5; D gene ambiguous. Per the germline V gene, CDR1 is GTSNPN and CDR2 is SVGIG (reference sequence). There are 13 residues in the CDR3. Trimming stripped 3 bases from V and 1 base from J, with 7 bases between. CDR3 sequence reads: CAWSEDSNQPQHF. The CDR3 DNA reads TGTGCCTGGAGCGAGGACAGCAATCAGCCCCAGCATTTT.

This chain links TRBV3-1 (or the pseudogene TRBV3-2) with TRBJ2-2, with D hard to call. This CDR3 is 15 amino acids long. V lost 4 bases to trimming and J lost 5 bases, with 14 bases between them. Germline values: CDR1 LGHDT, CDR2 YNNKEL (reference sequence). The CDR3 region has the DNA TGTGCCAGCAGCCGAAAGGCTTCGTGGACCGGGGAGCTGTTTTTT. This encodes CASSRKASWTGELFF.

The rearrangement uses TRBV28 and TRBJ2-7; the match to TRBD1 covers 8 bases. J was trimmed by 6 bases and V by 6 bases; bases with no gene match: 4. This CDR3 is built from 12 residues. In germline, CDR1 is MDHEN, CDR2 SYDVKM. CDR3 sequence reads: CASRPGGGEQYV. CDR3 in DNA: TGTGCCAGCAGACCAGGGGGCGGCGAGCAGTACGTC.

The chain uses TRBV5-6 and TRBJ1-1; a possible D gene is TRBD1 (6 bases). This CDR3 comprises 15 residues. CDR1 and CDR2 from the germline V gene are SGHDT and YYEEEE. V dropped 4 bases and J dropped 4 bases, with 17 bases sitting between them. In DNA, the CDR3 is TGTGCCAGCAGCCCTCTGGGGGGGCGCGTCACTGAAGCTTTCTTT. Amino acids: CASSPLGGRVTEAFF. Variable domain in full (rest from reference TRBV5-6 and TRBJ1-1): DAGVTQSPTHLIKTRGQQVTLRCSPKSGHDTVSWYQQALGQGPQFIFQYYEEEERQRGNFPDRFSGHQFPNYSSELNVNALLLGDSALYLCASSPLGGRVTEAFFGQGTRLTVV.

The J gene is TRBJ1-5, the V gene TRBV27; D gene uncertain. The CDR3 sequence is 13 residues long. Trimming removed 1 base at V and 2 bases at J, with 3 bases between. In germline, CDR1 is MNHEY, CDR2 SMNVEV (reference sequence). The CDR3 here is CASSLWGNQPQHF. DNA of the CDR3: TGTGCCAGCAGTTTATGGGGCAATCAGCCCCAGCATTTT.

The table lists this clone with a few counts. The chain employs TRBV6-5 and TRBJ2-7; perhaps D is TRBD1 or TRBD2 (5 bases each). V shed 6 bases and J shed 3 bases, with 9 bases lying between them. Germline-derived CDR1 and CDR2 are MNHEY and SVGAGI. The CDR3 sequence is 12 residues long. Here the CDR3 reads CASSGDGYEQYF. In DNA, the CDR3 is TGTGCCAGCAGCGGGGACGGCTACGAGCAGTACTTC.

The chain carries TRBV7-9 and TRBJ2-5; TRBD2 aligns across 11 bases. Germline values: CDR1 SEHNR, CDR2 FQNEAQ (reference sequence). The ends lost 1 base at V and 3 bases at J; junction bases unmatched: 1. The CDR3 spans 15 residues. The CDR3 reads CASSLGGLAEETQYF. The DNA of the CDR3 is TGTGCCAGCAGCTTAGGGGGACTAGCGGAAGAGACCCAGTACTTC.

The gene calls are TRBV5-8 and TRBJ1-3; D call uncertain. The CDR3 totals 15 residues. Trimming left V 4 bases short and J 0 bases short, with 11 bases between. Germline-derived CDR1 and CDR2 are SGHTS and YDEGEE. DNA of the CDR3: TGTGCCAGCAGCCTACGGGATACCTCTGGAAACACCATATATTTT. It specifies CASSLRDTSGNTIYF.

The chain joins TRBV3-1 (or the pseudogene TRBV3-2) to TRBJ2-1; D remains ambiguous. Trimming cost V 0 bases and J 0 bases, with 21 bases left between them. This CDR3 region has 20 residues. Germline V CDR1 and CDR2: LGHDT, YNNKEL (reference sequence). The CDR3 loop reads CASSQEVLYLQADSYNEQFF. The CDR3 region has the DNA TGTGCCAGCAGCCAAGAAGTCCTATATCTGCAAGCAGACTCCTACAATGAGCAGTTCTTC.

This clone has a single count. This chain links TRBV19 with TRBJ2-1; 11 bases align to TRBD2. The germline V gene has CDR1 LNHDA and CDR2 SQIVND (reference sequence). CDR3 length: 17 amino acids. V lost 5 bases to trimming and J lost 4 bases; unmatched junction nucleotides: 10. The CDR3 DNA is TGTGCCAGTAGTCCCCCCTTGACTAGCGGGGTTTACAATGAGCAGTTCTTC. Its translation: CASSPPLTSGVYNEQFF.

This clone appeared a single time. This chain joins TRBV9 and TRBJ2-2, with a weak D call TRBD2 (5 bases). The CDR3 covers 17 residues. The V end lost 3 bases, the J end lost 0 bases, and 15 bases lay between the germline ends. CDR1 is SGDLS and CDR2 is YYNGEE in the germline V gene. The CDR3 nucleotides are TGTGCCAGCAGCGGGAGGCTTGGCGGACCGAACACCGGGGAGCTGTTTTTT. This gives the protein CASSGRLGGPNTGELFF.

J is TRBJ1-6 and V is TRBV4-2; the match to TRBD1 covers 7 bases. Per the germline V gene, CDR1 is LGHNA and CDR2 is YNFKEQ. Trimming at V came to 4 bases and at J to 4 bases, leaving 4 bases not matched to a gene. This CDR3 comprises 15 residues. The DNA of the CDR3 is TGTGCCAGCAGCCGCAGGGACAGTTATAATTCACCCCTCCACTTT. This sequence encodes CASSRRDSYNSPLHF.

There are a few counts of this clone. V is TRBV20-1 and J is TRBJ2-7, with D possibly matching TRBD1 (6 bases). The CDR3 is made up of 14 amino acids. CDR1 is DFQATT and CDR2 is SNEGSKA in the germline V gene (reference sequence). The V end lost 3 bases, the J end lost 0 bases, and 12 bases lay between the germline ends. The CDR3 sequence is CSASTMDSSYEQYF. CDR3 DNA: TGCAGTGCTAGTACGATGGACAGCTCCTACGAGCAGTACTTC.